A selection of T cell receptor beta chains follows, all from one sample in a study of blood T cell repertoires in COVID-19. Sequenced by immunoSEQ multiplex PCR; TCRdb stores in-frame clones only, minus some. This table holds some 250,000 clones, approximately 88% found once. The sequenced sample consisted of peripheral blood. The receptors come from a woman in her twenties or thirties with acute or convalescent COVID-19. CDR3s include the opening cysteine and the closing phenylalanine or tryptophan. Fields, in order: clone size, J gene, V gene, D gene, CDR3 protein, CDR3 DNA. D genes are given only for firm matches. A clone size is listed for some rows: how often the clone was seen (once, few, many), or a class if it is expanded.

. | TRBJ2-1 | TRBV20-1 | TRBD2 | CSASPLAGSYNEQFF | TGCAGTGCTAGTCCATTAGCGGGCAGCTACAATGAGCAGTTCTTC
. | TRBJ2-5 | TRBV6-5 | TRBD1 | CATTGTGVGTQYF | TGTGCCACCACCGGGACAGGGGTTGGGACCCAGTACTTC
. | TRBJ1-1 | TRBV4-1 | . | CASSQSTDRDTEAFF | TGCGCCAGCAGCCAATCCACCGACCGGGACACTGAAGCTTTCTTT
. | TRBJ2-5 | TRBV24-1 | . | CATSTSTCGIETQYF | TGTGCCACCAGTACCTCGACTTGCGGGATAGAGACCCAGTACTTC
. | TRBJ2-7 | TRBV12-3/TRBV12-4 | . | CASSLQVSYEQYF | TGTGCCAGCAGTTTACAGGTCTCCTACGAGCAGTACTTC
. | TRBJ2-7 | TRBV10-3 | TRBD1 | CAISESGQGYEQYF | TGTGCCATCAGTGAGTCGGGACAGGGCTACGAGCAGTACTTC
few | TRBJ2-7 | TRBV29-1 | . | CSVVQGSGQYF | TGCAGCGTTGTTCAGGGATCTGGGCAGTACTTC
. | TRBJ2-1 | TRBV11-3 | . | CASSPGEAGQFF | TGTGCCAGCAGCCCTGGCGAAGCGGGGCAGTTCTTC
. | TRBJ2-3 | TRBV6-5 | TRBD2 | CASSLGLAGVADTQYF | TGTGCCAGCAGTTTAGGACTAGCGGGAGTTGCAGATACGCAGTATTTT
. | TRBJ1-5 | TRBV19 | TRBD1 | CASRWTGGIGNQPQHF | TGTGCCAGTAGGTGGACAGGGGGGATCGGCAATCAGCCCCAGCATTTT